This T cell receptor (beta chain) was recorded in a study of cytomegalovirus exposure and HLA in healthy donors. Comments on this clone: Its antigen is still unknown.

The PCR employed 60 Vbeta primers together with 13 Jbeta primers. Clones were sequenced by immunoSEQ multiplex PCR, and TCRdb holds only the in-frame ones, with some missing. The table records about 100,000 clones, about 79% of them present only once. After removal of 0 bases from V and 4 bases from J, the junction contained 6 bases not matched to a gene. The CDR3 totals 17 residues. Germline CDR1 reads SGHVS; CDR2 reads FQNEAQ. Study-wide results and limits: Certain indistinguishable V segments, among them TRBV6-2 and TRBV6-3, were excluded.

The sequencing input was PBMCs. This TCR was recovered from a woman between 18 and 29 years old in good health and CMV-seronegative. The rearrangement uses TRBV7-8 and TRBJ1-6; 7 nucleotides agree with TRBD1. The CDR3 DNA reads TGTGCCAGCAGCTTAGCAAAAGGGGGCCTTTATAATTCACCCCTCCACTTT. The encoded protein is CASSLAKGGLYNSPLHF.